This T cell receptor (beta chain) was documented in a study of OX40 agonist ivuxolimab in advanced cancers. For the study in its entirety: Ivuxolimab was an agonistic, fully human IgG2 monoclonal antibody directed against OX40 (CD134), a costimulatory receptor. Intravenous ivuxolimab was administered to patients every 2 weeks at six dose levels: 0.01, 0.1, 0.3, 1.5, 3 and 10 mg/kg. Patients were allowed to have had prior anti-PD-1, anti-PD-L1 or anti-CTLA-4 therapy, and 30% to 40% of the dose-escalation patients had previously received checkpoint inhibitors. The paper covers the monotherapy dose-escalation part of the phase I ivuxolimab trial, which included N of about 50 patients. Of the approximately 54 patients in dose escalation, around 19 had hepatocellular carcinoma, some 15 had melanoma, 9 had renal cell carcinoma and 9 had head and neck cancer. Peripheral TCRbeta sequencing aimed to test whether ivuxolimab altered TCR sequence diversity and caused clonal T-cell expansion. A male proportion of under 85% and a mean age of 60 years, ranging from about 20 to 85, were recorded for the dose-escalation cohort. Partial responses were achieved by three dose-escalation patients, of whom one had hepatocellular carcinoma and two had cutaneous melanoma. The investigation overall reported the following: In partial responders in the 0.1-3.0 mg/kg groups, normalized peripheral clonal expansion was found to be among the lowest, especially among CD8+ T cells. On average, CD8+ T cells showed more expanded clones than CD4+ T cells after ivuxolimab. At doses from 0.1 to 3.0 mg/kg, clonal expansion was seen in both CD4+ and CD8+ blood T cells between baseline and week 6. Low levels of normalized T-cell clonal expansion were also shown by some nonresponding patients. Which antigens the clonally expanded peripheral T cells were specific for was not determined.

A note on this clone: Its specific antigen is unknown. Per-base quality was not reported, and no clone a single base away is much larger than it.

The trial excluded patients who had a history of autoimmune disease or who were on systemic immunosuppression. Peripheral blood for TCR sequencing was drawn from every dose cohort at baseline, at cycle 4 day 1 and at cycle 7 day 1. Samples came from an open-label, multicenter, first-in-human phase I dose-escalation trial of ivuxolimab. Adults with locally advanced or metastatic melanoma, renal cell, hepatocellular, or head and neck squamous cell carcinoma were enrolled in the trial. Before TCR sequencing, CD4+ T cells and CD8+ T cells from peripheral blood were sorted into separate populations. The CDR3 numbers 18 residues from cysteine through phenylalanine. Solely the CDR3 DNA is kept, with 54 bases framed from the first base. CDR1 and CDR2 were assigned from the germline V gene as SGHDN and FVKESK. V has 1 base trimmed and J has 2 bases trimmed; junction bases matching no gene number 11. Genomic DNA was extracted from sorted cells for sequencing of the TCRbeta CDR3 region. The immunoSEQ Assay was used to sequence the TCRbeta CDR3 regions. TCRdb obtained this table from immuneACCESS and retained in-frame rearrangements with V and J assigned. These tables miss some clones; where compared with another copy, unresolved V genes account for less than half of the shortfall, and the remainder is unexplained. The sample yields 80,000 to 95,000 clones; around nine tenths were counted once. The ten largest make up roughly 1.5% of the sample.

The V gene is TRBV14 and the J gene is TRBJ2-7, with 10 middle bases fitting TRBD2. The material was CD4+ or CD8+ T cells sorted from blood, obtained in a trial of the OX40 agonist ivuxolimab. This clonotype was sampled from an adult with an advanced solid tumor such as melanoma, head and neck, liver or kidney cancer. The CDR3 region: CASSQGGPLAGPAYEQYF. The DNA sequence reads TGTGCCAGCAGCCAAGGAGGGCCACTAGCGGGGCCCGCCTACGAGCAGTACTTC.